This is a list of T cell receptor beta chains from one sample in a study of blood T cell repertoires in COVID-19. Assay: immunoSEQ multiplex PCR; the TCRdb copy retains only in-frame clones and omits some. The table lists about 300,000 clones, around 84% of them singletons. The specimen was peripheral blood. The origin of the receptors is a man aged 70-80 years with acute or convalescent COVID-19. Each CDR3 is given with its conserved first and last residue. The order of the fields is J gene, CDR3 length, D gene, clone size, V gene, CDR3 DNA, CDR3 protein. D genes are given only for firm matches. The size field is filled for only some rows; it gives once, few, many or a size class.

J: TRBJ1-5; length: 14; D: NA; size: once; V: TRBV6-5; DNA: TGTGCCAGCAGTCCGGACAGCCCTTATCAGCCCCAGCATTTT; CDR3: CASSPDSPYQPQHF
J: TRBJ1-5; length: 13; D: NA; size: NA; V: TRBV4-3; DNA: TGCGCCAGCAGCCAAGTTCGGGACACCACCCAGCATTTT; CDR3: CASSQVRDTTQHF
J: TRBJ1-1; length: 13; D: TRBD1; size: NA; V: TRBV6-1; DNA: TGTGCCAGCAGTTCTGGGACAGCCACGGAAGCTTTCTTT; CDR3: CASSSGTATEAFF
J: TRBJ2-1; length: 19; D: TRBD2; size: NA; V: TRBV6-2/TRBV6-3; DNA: TGTGCCAGCAGTTACGACCCAATGACTAGCGGGAGACGGTACAATGAGCAGTTCTTC; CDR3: CASSYDPMTSGRRYNEQFF
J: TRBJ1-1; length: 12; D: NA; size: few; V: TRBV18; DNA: TGTGCCAGCTCACCACAGACAGATTCGGCTTTCTTT; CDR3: CASSPQTDSAFF
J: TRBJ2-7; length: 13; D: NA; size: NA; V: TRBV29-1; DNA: TGCAGCGTTGGAGACGGGGTTTTGAGGGAGCAGTACTTC; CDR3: CSVGDGVLREQYF
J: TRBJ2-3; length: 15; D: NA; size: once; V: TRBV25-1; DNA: TGTGCCAGCAGTGAATATAGGTTAGCGGCAGATACGCAGTATTTT; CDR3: CASSEYRLAADTQYF
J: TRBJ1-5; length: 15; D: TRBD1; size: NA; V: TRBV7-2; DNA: TGTGCCAGCAGCTCAAAGGACAGGGTAAATCAGCCCCAGCATTTT; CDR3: CASSSKDRVNQPQHF
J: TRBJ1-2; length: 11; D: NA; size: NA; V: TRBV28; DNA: TGTGCCAGCAGTGGCTACTATGGCTACACCTTC; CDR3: CASSGYYGYTF
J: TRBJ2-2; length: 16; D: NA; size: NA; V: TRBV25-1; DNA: TGTGCCAGCAGTGATTATTGGGCCACGAACACCGGGGAGCTGTTTTTT; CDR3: CASSDYWATNTGELFF
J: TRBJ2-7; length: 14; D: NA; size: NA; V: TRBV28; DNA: TGTGCCAGCAGTACCGGGGGAGTAGGGTACGAGCAGTACTTC; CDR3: CASSTGGVGYEQYF
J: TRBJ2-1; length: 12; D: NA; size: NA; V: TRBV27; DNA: TGTGCCAGCAGCGGACTCTACAATGAGCAGTTCTTC; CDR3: CASSGLYNEQFF
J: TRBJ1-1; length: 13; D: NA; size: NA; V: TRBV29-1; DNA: TGCAGCGTTGAATGGGGGGGGGACACTGAAGCTTTCTTT; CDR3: CSVEWGGDTEAFF
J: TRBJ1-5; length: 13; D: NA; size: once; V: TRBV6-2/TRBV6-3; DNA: TGTGCCAGCAGTTACCCAGGCAATCAGCCCCAGCATTTT; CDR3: CASSYPGNQPQHF
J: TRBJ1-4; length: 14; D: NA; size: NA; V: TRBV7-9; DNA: TGTGCCAGCAGCTTAATGGGGGGAGAAGAAAAACTGTTTTTT; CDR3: CASSLMGGEEKLFF
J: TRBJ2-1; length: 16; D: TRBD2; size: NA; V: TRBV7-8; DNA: TGTGCCAGCAACGTCCTGGCGGGAGGATCCTACAATGAGCAGTTCTTC; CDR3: CASNVLAGGSYNEQFF
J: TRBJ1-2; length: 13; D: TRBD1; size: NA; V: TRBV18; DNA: TGTGCCAGCTCAGCAGGGGGCGCGGATGGCTACACCTTC; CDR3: CASSAGGADGYTF
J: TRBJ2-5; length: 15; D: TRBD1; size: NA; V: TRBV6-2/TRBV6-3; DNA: TGTGCCAGCAGTTATTGGCCGACAGGGGGAGAGACCCAGTACTTC; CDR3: CASSYWPTGGETQYF
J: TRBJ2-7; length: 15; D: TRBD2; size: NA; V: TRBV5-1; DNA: TGCGCCAGCAGCAGGGGGACTAGCGGGGACTACGAGCAGTACTTC; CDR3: CASSRGTSGDYEQYF
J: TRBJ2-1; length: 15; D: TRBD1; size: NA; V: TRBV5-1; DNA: TGCGCCAGCAGTTCTCCGGGACAGATCTACAATGAGCAGTTCTTC; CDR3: CASSSPGQIYNEQFF
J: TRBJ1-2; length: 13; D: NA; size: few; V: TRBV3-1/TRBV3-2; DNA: TGTGCCAGCAGCCAGGGGGCGCAGAATGGCTACACCTTC; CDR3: CASSQGAQNGYTF
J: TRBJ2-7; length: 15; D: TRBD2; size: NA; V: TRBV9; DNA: TGTGCCAGCAGCTCTTGGGAGGGGACCCAAAACGAGCAGTACTTC; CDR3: CASSSWEGTQNEQYF
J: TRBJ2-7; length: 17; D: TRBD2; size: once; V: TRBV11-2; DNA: TGTGCCAGCAGCTCCTTTGTGGGCGGGAGAAGCCCCTACGAGCAGTACTTC; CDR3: CASSSFVGGRSPYEQYF
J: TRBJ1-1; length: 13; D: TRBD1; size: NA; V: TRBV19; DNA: TGTGCCAGTAGTGGACAGGGGGCAACTGAAGCTTTCTTT; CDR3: CASSGQGATEAFF
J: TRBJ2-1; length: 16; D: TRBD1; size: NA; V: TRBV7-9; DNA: TGTGCCAGCAGCTTTGTCCCGGGACAGGGGCCCCATGAGCAGTTCTTC; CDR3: CASSFVPGQGPHEQFF
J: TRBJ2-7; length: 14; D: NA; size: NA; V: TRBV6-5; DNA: TGTGCCAGCAGTTACGCGGGGGCTTTCTACGAGCAGTACTTC; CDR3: CASSYAGAFYEQYF